This is a list of T cell receptor beta chains from one sample in a study of cytomegalovirus exposure and HLA in healthy donors. TCRdb keeps only in-frame clones here, not all; method: immunoSEQ multiplex PCR. The sample holds about 170,000 clones, under 90% seen once. What was sequenced was PBMCs. The origin of the receptors is a male donor in good health and CMV-seronegative. Both conserved end residues are part of each CDR3. D genes are given only for firm matches. Not every row has a clone size; where given, it reads once, few, many or a size class.

D | size | J | V | DNA | CDR3
. | few | TRBJ2-7 | TRBV5-1 | TGCGCCAGCAGTCCTGGTCAGGTTCGTAACGACGAGCAGTACTTC | CASSPGQVRNDEQYF
TRBD2 | . | TRBJ2-3 | TRBV6-6 | TGTGCCAGCAGTAGTAGCGGGAGTGGGGCAGATACGCAGTATTTT | CASSSSGSGADTQYF
TRBD2 | . | TRBJ2-7 | TRBV28 | TGTGCCAGTCAGCGGGGGACCGAGCAGTACTTC | CASQRGTEQYF
TRBD1 | . | TRBJ1-2 | TRBV4-1 | TGCGCCAGCAGCCAAGTTAACAGGGGATCTGAGGGCTACACCTTC | CASSQVNRGSEGYTF
TRBD1 | . | TRBJ2-6 | TRBV27 | TGTGCCAGCAGTTTATTACAGGGGTCTGGGGCCAACGTCCTGACTTTC | CASSLLQGSGANVLTF
. | . | TRBJ2-2 | TRBV5-1 | TGCGCCAGCAGCTTGGCCCCAGGGCGAACCGGGGAGCTGTTTTTT | CASSLAPGRTGELFF
. | . | TRBJ2-2 | TRBV11-3 | TGTGCCAGCAGCTTAGGGGCCAGGAAGGAGCTGTTTTTT | CASSLGARKELFF
TRBD1 | . | TRBJ1-6 | TRBV15 | TGTGCCACCAGCGGACAACAGGGGCGGGGTGATTCACCCCTCCACTTT | CATSGQQGRGDSPLHF
TRBD1 | . | TRBJ2-5 | TRBV18 | TGTGCCAGCTCACCACAACAGGGGGTCGAGACCCAGTACTTC | CASSPQQGVETQYF
TRBD1 | . | TRBJ1-2 | TRBV6-5 | TGTGCCAGCAGAGAGGGACAGAGAAACTATGGCTACACCTTC | CASREGQRNYGYTF
TRBD1 | once | TRBJ1-5 | TRBV30 | TGTGCCTGGAGTGTAGGGCAGGGGGAAATCGGGAATCAGCCCCAGCATTTT | CAWSVGQGEIGNQPQHF
TRBD1 | . | TRBJ2-1 | TRBV2 | TGTGTCAGCAGTGAATCCGGACAGGGTGGACTCCGGCAGTTCTTC | CVSSESGQGGLRQFF
. | . | TRBJ2-3 | TRBV6-6 | TGTGCCAGCAGACCATCGGGGGCGGGGGTGGCAGATACGCAGTATTTT | CASRPSGAGVADTQYF
. | . | TRBJ2-2 | TRBV27 | TGTGCCAGCAAGCCGTCTCGGGCAGGGCAATCCGGGGAGCTGTTTTTT | CASKPSRAGQSGELFF
. | . | TRBJ1-6 | TRBV10-2 | TGCGCCAGCAAACCAGGTCTCTCCTATAATTCACCCCTCCACTTT | CASKPGLSYNSPLHF
. | . | TRBJ1-5 | TRBV5-6 | TGTGCCAGCAGCTTAGCCAGGAATAGCAATCAGCCCCAGCATTTT | CASSLARNSNQPQHF
. | . | TRBJ2-1 | TRBV28 | TGTGCCAGCAGTTTAAGGCTCACGAGGAACAATGAGCAGTTCTTC | CASSLRLTRNNEQFF
. | . | TRBJ1-1 | TRBV5-1 | TGCGCCAGCAGCTCGGGACATCGTGGGACTGAAGCTTTCTTT | CASSSGHRGTEAFF
. | . | TRBJ1-1 | TRBV30 | TGTGCCTGGAGTGCGGGGATTAACACTGAAGCTTTCTTT | CAWSAGINTEAFF
TRBD2 | . | TRBJ2-3 | TRBV28 | TGTGCCAGCAGTTTATTAGCGGGAGCTGAAGATACGCAGTATTTT | CASSLLAGAEDTQYF
. | . | TRBJ2-3 | TRBV10-3 | TGTGCCATCAAGGAACCTAGCGCCGTCACAGATACGCAGTATTTT | CAIKEPSAVTDTQYF
. | once | TRBJ2-2 | TRBV23-1 | TGCGCCAGCAGTTCTAGCCAGTGGGGGGGCACGAACACCGGGGAGCTGTTTTTT | CASSSSQWGGTNTGELFF
. | . | TRBJ1-1 | TRBV14 | TGTGCCAGCAGCCATCGAAGGGGGAACACTGAAGCTTTCTTT | CASSHRRGNTEAFF
. | . | TRBJ2-7 | TRBV9 | TGTGCCAGCAGCGTAGGATCAGGGGGGTCCTACGAGCAGTACTTC | CASSVGSGGSYEQYF
. | . | TRBJ2-1 | TRBV29-1 | TGCAGCGTTGAACGCGCGTCCTACAATGAGCAGTTCTTC | CSVERASYNEQFF
TRBD2 | . | TRBJ2-1 | TRBV28 | TGTGCCAGCACCATCGGACTAGCAACTTACAATGAGCAGTTCTTC | CASTIGLATYNEQFF
TRBD2 | . | TRBJ2-5 | TRBV28 | TGTGCCAGCAGTTTACTAGCGGGAGTTGCGGAGACCCAGTACTTC | CASSLLAGVAETQYF
TRBD1 | . | TRBJ2-1 | TRBV7-2 | TGTGCCAGCAGCTGGCGGACAGGGCGGGATGAGCAGTTCTTC | CASSWRTGRDEQFF
TRBD1 | . | TRBJ2-5 | TRBV5-8 | TGTGCCAGCAGCGTGGGGAGGACAGGGGGAGAGACCCAGTACTTC | CASSVGRTGGETQYF
. | . | TRBJ2-7 | TRBV28 | TGCGCCATCTCAGGGGTTTCGAAGCAGTACTTC | CAISGVSKQYF
. | few | TRBJ2-7 | TRBV7-9 | TGTGCCAGCAGCTTAGGGCAGAACTACGAGCAGTACTTC | CASSLGQNYEQYF
TRBD1 | few | TRBJ1-6 | TRBV7-9 | TGTGCCAGCAGCTCCGGGACAGGGACTTATAATTCACCCCTCCACTTT | CASSSGTGTYNSPLHF
TRBD2 | once | TRBJ2-3 | TRBV5-4 | TGTGCCAGCAGCCCCAGAGGGGGACTAGCAACAGATACGCAGTATTTT | CASSPRGGLATDTQYF
. | . | TRBJ2-1 | TRBV11-2 | TGTGCCAGCAGCCCAACCCTAGCTAGGGATGAGCAGTTCTTC | CASSPTLARDEQFF
. | . | TRBJ1-1 | TRBV7-9 | TGTTCCAGCAGCCGAAGACAAGAAGCTTTCTTT | CSSSRRQEAFF
TRBD1 | . | TRBJ1-2 | TRBV18 | TGTGCCAGCTCACCGACAGGGGGCTCGGTCTATGGCTACACCTTC | CASSPTGGSVYGYTF
TRBD2 | . | TRBJ2-1 | TRBV7-6 | TGTGCCAGCAGCTCCAAGACTAGCGGGAGTTACAATGAGCAGTTCTTC | CASSSKTSGSYNEQFF
TRBD2 | . | TRBJ2-7 | TRBV19 | TGTGCCAGTAGTCTTAGCGGGACGATCTCCTACGAGCAGTACTTC | CASSLSGTISYEQYF
TRBD1 | . | TRBJ1-4 | TRBV6-6 | TGTGCCAGCACCCTTCGGACAGGGCTTGAAAAACTGTTTTTT | CASTLRTGLEKLFF
. | . | TRBJ1-1 | TRBV18 | TGTGCCAGCTCACCGGGGGGGACGAACACTGAAGCTTTCTTT | CASSPGGTNTEAFF
. | . | TRBJ2-1 | TRBV5-1 | TGCGCCAGCCACTTCGAAGGAGGGCGTAATGAGCAGTTCTTC | CASHFEGGRNEQFF
. | . | TRBJ2-7 | TRBV6-1 | TGTGCCAGCACCGGACTATTATACGAGCAGTACTTC | CASTGLLYEQYF
. | few | TRBJ2-7 | TRBV5-6 | TGTGCCAGCAGTCAGGGTGGGTACGAGCAGTACTTC | CASSQGGYEQYF
TRBD1 | . | TRBJ2-7 | TRBV4-1 | TGCGCCAGCAGCGTGGACAGGGGACTCTACGAGCAGTACTTC | CASSVDRGLYEQYF
TRBD1 | once | TRBJ1-3 | TRBV5-1 | TGTGCCAGCAGCTTGTTTCGGGGGACAGGAGGAAACACCATATATTTT | CASSLFRGTGGNTIYF
TRBD1 | once | TRBJ1-2 | TRBV28 | TGTGCCAGCAGTTTAGGGGGGACAGGGGGGGTCGGCTACACCTTC | CASSLGGTGGVGYTF
TRBD1 | . | TRBJ2-1 | TRBV14 | TGTGCCAGCAGCCTCACAGGGGTTGAGCAGTTCTTC | CASSLTGVEQFF
. | . | TRBJ2-4 | TRBV27 | TGTGCCAGCGGAAAGATAGCCCTGGGAAACATTCAGTACTTC | CASGKIALGNIQYF
TRBD1 | . | TRBJ2-7 | TRBV11-2 | TGTGCCAGCAGCCAGAGACCCGGACAGGGGGCATCCGAGCAGTACTTC | CASSQRPGQGASEQYF
TRBD2 | . | TRBJ2-2 | TRBV19 | TGTGCCAGTAGTATTATGGCTAGCGGCACCGGGGAGCTGTTTTTT | CASSIMASGTGELFF
TRBD1 | once | TRBJ2-2 | TRBV2 | TGTGCCAGCAGTGGAGAGGGACAGGGGAACACCGGGGAGCTGTTTTTT | CASSGEGQGNTGELFF
TRBD1 | few | TRBJ1-1 | TRBV9 | TGTGCCAGCAGCGCCGGGACAGTGAACACTGAAGCTTTCTTT | CASSAGTVNTEAFF
. | . | TRBJ2-3 | TRBV4-2 | TGTGCCAGCAGCCAAACCAGAGATACGCAGTATTTT | CASSQTRDTQYF
. | . | TRBJ2-7 | TRBV6-5 | TGTGCCAGCAGTTTAACGACAGTCTCCTACGAGCAGTACTTC | CASSLTTVSYEQYF
. | . | TRBJ2-5 | TRBV7-9 | TGTGCCAGCAGCTTCCGGGACTACCAAGAGACCCAGTACTTC | CASSFRDYQETQYF
. | . | TRBJ2-5 | TRBV7-2 | TGTGCCAGCAGGGCCACCAGGGGTTTAGGGGAAGAGACCCAGTACTTC | CASRATRGLGEETQYF
. | . | TRBJ1-2 | TRBV28 | TGTGCCAGCAGTTTAACAGGGACCCATGGCTACACCTTC | CASSLTGTHGYTF
. | . | TRBJ1-5 | TRBV23-1 | TGCGCCAGCAGTCAATCGGGGGGGCAAAAGCCCCAGCATTTT | CASSQSGGQKPQHF
. | . | TRBJ1-5 | TRBV2 | TGTGCCAGTGGGGTCCGGGGGAGCAATCAGCCCCAGCATTTT | CASGVRGSNQPQHF
TRBD2 | . | TRBJ2-7 | TRBV6-5 | TGTGCCAGCAGTTATAAAGCGGGAGATAAGCACGAGCAGTACTTC | CASSYKAGDKHEQYF